Listed below are T cell receptor beta chains from one sample, sequenced in a study of CD8 T cells in ankylosing spondylitis. Each CDR3 protein gets one entry after TCRdb re-called the 5' RACE reads with MiXCR. The sample shows some 130,000 distinct CDR3 sequences, more than 5.5% of them seen only once. The source material was blood, either unsorted or a sorted T cell fraction (not recorded which). The receptors were sampled from a female donor with ankylosing spondylitis or in good health (not recorded which). CDR3s include the opening cysteine and the closing phenylalanine or tryptophan. The D gene is left open where the match is weak. The size field is filled for only some rows; it gives once, few, many or a size class.

-	TRBV27	TRBJ1-1	many	CASSARTAKNTEAFF	TGTGCCAGCAGTGCCCGGACAGCAAAGAACACTGAAGCTTTCTTT
-	TRBV4-1	TRBJ2-5	many	CASSQSGAWMETQYF	TGCGCCAGCAGCCAATCTGGCGCCTGGATGGAGACCCAGTACTTC
-	TRBV24-1	TRBJ1-1	many	CATSEGGVLNTEAFF	TGTGCCACCAGTGAGGGGGGGGTTCTGAACACTGAAGCTTTCTTT
-	TRBV12-3/TRBV12-4	TRBJ2-1	few	CASRGTGTSSYNEQFF	TGTGCCAGCAGGGGGACCGGGACGTCCTCCTACAATGAGCAGTTCTTC
-	TRBV28	TRBJ2-7	many	CASSSVGAGSSYEQYF	TGTGCCAGCAGTTCGGTAGGGGCTGGCAGCTCCTACGAGCAGTACTTC
-	TRBV7-9	TRBJ2-3	few	CASSLLRTDTQYF	TGTGCCAGCAGCCTCCTGCGCACAGATACGCAGTATTTT
-	TRBV7-2	TRBJ2-7	many	CASSLDHYYEQYF	TGTGCCAGCAGCTTGGACCACTACTACGAGCAGTACTTC
-	TRBV7-9	TRBJ2-1	-	CARSPGLIGEQFF	TGTGCCAGGAGCCCTGGGCTTATCGGGGAGCAGTTCTTC
-	TRBV28	TRBJ1-6	-	CASSFTPAVVDSPLHF	TGTGCCAGCAGTTTTACACCGGCGGTCGTGGATTCACCCCTCCACTTT
-	TRBV7-2	TRBJ1-4	few	CASSASVGGAKLFF	TGTGCCAGCAGCGCCAGCGTCGGGGGTGCGAAACTGTTTTTT
TRBD1	TRBV6-1	TRBJ1-1	many	CASTPRQGATEAFF	TGTGCCAGCACTCCTAGACAGGGCGCGACTGAAGCTTTCTTT
-	TRBV18	TRBJ2-3	many	CASSPSGARDTQYF	TGTGCCAGCTCACCATCAGGGGCGCGAGATACGCAGTATTTT
-	TRBV12-3/TRBV12-4	TRBJ1-5	many	CASSPRARTVFASDQPQHF	TGTGCCAGCAGCCCCCGTGCCCGGACAGTTTTCGCTTCGGATCAGCCCCAGCATTTT
-	TRBV12-3/TRBV12-4	TRBJ1-5	many	CASSLNADSNQPQHF	TGTGCCAGCAGCCTCAACGCGGATAGCAATCAGCCCCAGCATTTT
TRBD2	TRBV20-1	TRBJ2-2	many	CSATPSGGITGELFF	TGCAGTGCAACCCCTAGCGGGGGGATCACCGGGGAGCTGTTTTTT
TRBD1	TRBV7-9	TRBJ2-1	-	CASSISGGNEQFF	TGTGCCAGCAGCATTTCAGGGGGCAATGAGCAGTTCTTC
-	TRBV15	TRBJ1-1	many	CATSTTRGANTEAFF	TGTGCCACCAGCACAACTAGAGGGGCGAACACTGAAGCTTTCTTT
TRBD2	TRBV20-1	TRBJ2-1	many	CSARDRGGKIYEQFF	TGCAGTGCTAGAGATCGGGGGGGGAAGATCTATGAGCAGTTCTTC
TRBD2	TRBV6-2/TRBV6-3	TRBJ2-7	many	CASSRGLASYEQYF	TGTGCCAGCAGTCGGGGACTAGCTTCCTACGAGCAGTACTTC
-	TRBV6-1	TRBJ2-7	many	CASSERGRTTYF	TGTGCCAGCAGTGAAAGGGGCAGGACTACGTACTTC
-	TRBV3-1	TRBJ2-7	many	CASSQDRAGEQYF	TGTGCCAGCAGCCAAGATCGCGCGGGCGAGCAGTACTTC
TRBD2	TRBV5-1	TRBJ2-5	many	CASSLASTSGGAVETQYF	TGCGCCAGCAGCTTGGCCTCGACTAGCGGGGGGGCCGTAGAGACCCAGTACTTC
TRBD2	TRBV7-9	TRBJ2-1	-	CASSLVTSGVPEQFF	TGTGCCAGCAGCTTAGTGACTAGCGGGGTGCCTGAGCAGTTCTTC
-	TRBV7-2	TRBJ1-5	many	CASSLARTANQPQHF	TGTGCCAGCAGCTTGGCCCGGACAGCAAATCAGCCCCAGCATTTT
-	TRBV4-3	TRBJ2-1	many	CASSQDPGDYNEQFF	TGCGCCAGCAGCCAAGATCCCGGGGACTACAATGAGCAGTTCTTC
TRBD1	TRBV7-8	TRBJ2-7	many	CASSLEGQGAYEQYF	TGTGCCAGCAGCTTAGAGGGACAGGGGGCCTACGAGCAGTACTTC
-	TRBV15	TRBJ2-4	many	CAASRGLAKNIQYF	TGTGCCGCATCGCGGGGGCTAGCCAAAAACATTCAGTACTTC
-	TRBV27	TRBJ1-1	many	CASSAPKGTEAFF	TGTGCCAGCAGTGCACCAAAGGGAACTGAAGCTTTCTTT
-	TRBV6-2/TRBV6-3	TRBJ1-6	many	CASSPDGQINSPLHF	TGTGCCAGCAGCCCAGATGGACAGATAAATTCACCCCTCCACTTT
-	TRBV7-2	TRBJ2-1	many	CASSFSGNSNEQFF	TGTGCCAGCAGCTTCAGTGGGAACAGCAATGAGCAGTTCTTC
-	TRBV5-1	TRBJ2-7	many	CASSFGQGSYEQYF	TGCGCCAGCAGCTTCGGGCAGGGCTCCTACGAGCAGTACTTC
TRBD1	TRBV3-1	TRBJ1-2	many	CASSQIRGLGYTF	TGTGCCAGCAGCCAAATCAGGGGGCTTGGCTACACCTTC
TRBD1	TRBV24-1	TRBJ1-5	few	CATSDPGTGFGQPQHF	TGTGCCACCAGTGATCCCGGGACAGGGTTCGGACAGCCCCAGCATTTT
-	TRBV5-1	TRBJ1-4	many	CASFDSGEKLFF	TGCGCCAGCTTCGACTCGGGAGAAAAACTGTTTTTT
-	TRBV20-1	TRBJ1-2	many	CSARDSRGARIYGYTF	TGCAGTGCTAGAGATAGCCGGGGGGCGAGGATCTATGGCTACACCTTC
TRBD1	TRBV4-2	TRBJ1-3	-	CASSLQGRESDTIYF	TGTGCCAGCAGCTTACAGGGGCGCGAGTCGGACACCATATATTTT
TRBD1	TRBV19	TRBJ1-4	many	CASRRQGQTNEKLFF	TGTGCCAGTAGGAGACAGGGGCAAACTAATGAAAAACTGTTTTTT
-	TRBV3-1	TRBJ1-3	many	CASSQGRGNTIYF	TGTGCCAGCAGCCAAGGAAGAGGAAACACCATATATTTT
-	TRBV5-1	TRBJ2-1	-	CASSLVGLVGAQGEQFF	TGCGCCAGCAGCTTGGTGGGGCTAGTGGGGGCTCAGGGTGAGCAGTTCTTC